This TCR beta chain originates from a study of blood T cell repertoires in COVID-19. The data were produced by immunoSEQ multiplex PCR, yet TCRdb's version contains in-frame clones alone and is incomplete. The sample records about 220,000 clones, over 75% being singletons. The CDR3 sequence is 13 residues long. Trimming left V 1 base short and J 1 base short, with 4 bases between. Germline V gene lookup returns CDR1 MNHEY and CDR2 SVGAGI. The specimen sequenced was peripheral blood. The V and J genes are TRBV6-5 and TRBJ2-5; D gene ambiguous. The source is a human donor in a cohort sampled during active COVID-19. CDR3 loop: CASSYLAQETQYF. CDR3 nucleotide sequence: TGTGCCAGCAGTTACTTGGCCCAAGAGACCCAGTACTTC.